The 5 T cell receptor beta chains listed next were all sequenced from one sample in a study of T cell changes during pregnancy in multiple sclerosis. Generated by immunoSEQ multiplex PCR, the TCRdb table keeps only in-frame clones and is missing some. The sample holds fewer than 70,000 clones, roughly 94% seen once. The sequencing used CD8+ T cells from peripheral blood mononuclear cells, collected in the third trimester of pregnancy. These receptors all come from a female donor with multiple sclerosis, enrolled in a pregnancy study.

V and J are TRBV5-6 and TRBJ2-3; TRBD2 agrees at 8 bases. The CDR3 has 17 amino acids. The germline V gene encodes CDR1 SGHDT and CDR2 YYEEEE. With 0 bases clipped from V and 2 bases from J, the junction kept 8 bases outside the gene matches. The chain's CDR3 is CASSLAGSGKITDTQYF. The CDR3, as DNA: TGTGCCAGCAGCTTGGCGGGTAGCGGGAAAATCACAGATACGCAGTATTTT.

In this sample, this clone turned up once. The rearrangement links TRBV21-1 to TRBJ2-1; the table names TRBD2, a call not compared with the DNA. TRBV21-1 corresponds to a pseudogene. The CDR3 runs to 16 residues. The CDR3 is CASSKSGRTTYNEQFF. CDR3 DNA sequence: TGTGCCAGCAGCAAAAGCGGGAGGACGACCTACAATGAGCAGTTCTTC.

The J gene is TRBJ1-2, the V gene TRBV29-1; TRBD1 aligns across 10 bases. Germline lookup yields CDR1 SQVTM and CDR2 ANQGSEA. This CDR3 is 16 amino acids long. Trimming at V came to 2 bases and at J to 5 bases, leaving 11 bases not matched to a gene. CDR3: CSVESLSGDRGYGYTF. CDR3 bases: TGCAGCGTTGAAAGCCTTTCGGGGGACAGGGGTTATGGCTACACCTTC. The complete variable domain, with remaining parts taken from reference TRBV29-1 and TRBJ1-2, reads SAVISQKPSRDICQRGTSLTIQCQVDSQVTMMFWYRQQPGQSLTLIATANQGSEATYESGFVIDKFPISRPNLTFSTLTVSNMSPEDSSIYLCSVESLSGDRGYGYTFGSGTRLTVV.

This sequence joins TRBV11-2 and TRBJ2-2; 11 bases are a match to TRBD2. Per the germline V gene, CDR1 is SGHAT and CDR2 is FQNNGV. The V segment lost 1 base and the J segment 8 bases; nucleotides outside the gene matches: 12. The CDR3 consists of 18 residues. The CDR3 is CASSLAVAGGPGAGELFF. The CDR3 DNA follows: TGTGCCAGCAGCTTAGCGGTAGCGGGAGGGCCGGGTGCAGGGGAGCTGTTTTTT.

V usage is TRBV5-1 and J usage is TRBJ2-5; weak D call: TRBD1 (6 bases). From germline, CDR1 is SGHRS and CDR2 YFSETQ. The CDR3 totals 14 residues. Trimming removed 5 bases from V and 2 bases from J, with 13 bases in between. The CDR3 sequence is CASRAGQPQETQYF. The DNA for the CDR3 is TGCGCCAGCAGAGCTGGACAGCCTCAAGAGACCCAGTACTTC.